This entry lists 5 T cell receptor beta chains sequenced from one sample in a study of OX40 agonist ivuxolimab in advanced cancers. Assay: immunoSEQ multiplex PCR; the TCRdb copy retains only in-frame clones and omits some. The sample contains under 150,000 clones, about nine tenths of which appear only once. The material sequenced was CD4+ or CD8+ T cells sorted from blood, taken in a trial of the OX40 agonist ivuxolimab. These receptors originate from an adult with an advanced solid tumor such as melanoma, head and neck, liver or kidney cancer.

This clone appeared a few times. The chain is built from TRBV4-3 and TRBJ2-7; maybe TRBD2 (6 bases). Germline lookup yields CDR1 LGHNA and CDR2 YSLEER. V lost 4 bases and J 2 bases, leaving 9 bases between the germline ends. This CDR3 contains 13 residues. CDR3 sequence reads: CASSRRLAYEQYF. The CDR3 DNA follows: TGCGCCAGCAGCCGGCGACTAGCCTACGAGCAGTACTTC.

The rearrangement links TRBV6-4 to TRBJ1-5; D gene ambiguous. Deletions cut 3 bases from V and 4 bases from J, with 7 bases between. The CDR3 sequence is 13 residues long. Germline V lookup: CDR1 MRHNA, CDR2 SNTAGT. CDR3 residues: CASSEEENQPQHF. The CDR3 region has the DNA TGTGCCAGCAGTGAAGAGGAGAATCAGCCCCAGCATTTT.

The chain combines TRBV14 with TRBJ2-6; TRBD1 might be the D (6 bases). The ends were cut back, 4 bases at V and 4 bases at J, with 17 bases in the middle. CDR3 size: 17 residues. The germline V gene has CDR1 SGHDN and CDR2 FVKESK. CDR3 nucleotides: TGTGCCAGCAGCCGATATACAGGGACCGCCGGGGCCAACGTCCTGACTTTC. Its translation: CASSRYTGTAGANVLTF.

This clone was recorded only once. The chain links TRBV5-6 to TRBJ1-1; maybe TRBD1 (5 bases). Trimming pared 4 bases from V and 2 bases from J, leaving 15 bases between. This CDR3 is built from 15 residues. Looked up from germline, CDR1 is SGHDT and CDR2 is YYEEEE. CDR3 coding DNA: TGTGCCAGCAGCCTGCAATTGACAGTAAACACTGAAGCTTTCTTT. Translated, it gives CASSLQLTVNTEAFF.

This clone is a singleton in its sample. The rearrangement links TRBV7-2 to TRBJ1-1; no clear D gene. The CDR3 totals 14 residues. The V and J ends lost 1 base and 2 bases respectively, with 8 bases between them. The germline CDR1 and CDR2 sequences are SGHTA and FQGNSA. This CDR3 reads CASSLGFGNTEAFF. The CDR3, as DNA: TGTGCCAGCAGCTTAGGATTCGGTAACACTGAAGCTTTCTTT.